This entry lists 10 T cell receptor beta chains sequenced from one sample in a study of beta chain features in type 1 diabetes. cDNA synthesis used the whole RNA isolate, giving expressed TCRB sequences. Only in-frame clones appear in the TCRdb table, and some are missing; sequencing was by immunoSEQ multiplex PCR. The repertoire holds roughly 230,000 clones, over 9.5% seen once, with approximately 0.035% in the top ten. The specimen sequenced was naive CD4+ T cells from blood. The receptors shown here come from a woman under 30 in good health.

This clone was counted a few times. The J gene is TRBJ1-1, the V gene TRBV5-6, with 11 bases fitting TRBD1. This CDR3 comprises 18 residues. With 2 bases clipped from V and 3 bases from J, the junction kept 12 bases outside the gene matches. Germline V gene lookup returns CDR1 SGHDT and CDR2 YYEEEE. In DNA form, the CDR3 reads TGTGCCAGCAGCTTTTGGGACAGGGGGGAGAGAGAGGACACTGAAGCTTTCTTT. This codes for CASSFWDRGEREDTEAFF.

The table lists this clone with a few counts. V gene TRBV11-2 combines with J gene TRBJ1-1; D might be TRBD1 (6 bases). V lost 1 base and J 7 bases, leaving 10 bases between the germline ends. CDR3 length equals 13 residues. CDR1 and CDR2 from the germline V gene are SGHAT and FQNNGV. CDR3 nucleotides: TGTGCCAGCAGCTTAGGCCTGGACAGTGAAGCTTTCTTT. Translated, it gives CASSLGLDSEAFF.

CDR3 bases: TGTGCCAGCAGTGTCGGCGGGAGGGGGCTGTTTTTT. It specifies CASSVGGRGLFF. The chain combines TRBV6-6 with TRBJ2-2; TRBD2 aligns across 9 bases. The CDR3 totals 12 residues. Germline CDR1 reads MNHNY; CDR2 reads SVGAGI (reference sequence). V shed 5 bases, J shed 13 bases, and the junction held 5 bases outside the gene matches.

This clone was seen a few times. The chain uses TRBV19 and TRBJ1-1; no clear D gene. The CDR3 runs 14 residues. V was pared by 4 bases and J by 4 bases, with 13 bases between. The germline V gene has CDR1 LNHDA and CDR2 SQIVND (reference sequence). As DNA, the CDR3 is TGTGCCAGTAGTACCCGTCGGGGAGGCACTGAAGCTTTCTTT. Residues: CASSTRRGGTEAFF. Based on the CDR3 plus reference TRBV19 and TRBJ1-1, the full variable domain is DGGITQSPKYLFRKEGQNVTLSCEQNLNHDAMYWYRQDPGQGLRLIYYSQIVNDFQKGDIAEGYSVSREKKESFPLTVTSAQKNPTAFYLCASSTRRGGTEAFFGQGTRLTVV.

This clone has more than one count but fewer than ten. The V gene is TRBV5-1, the J gene TRBJ2-2; unclear D gene. The germline V gene encodes CDR1 SGHRS and CDR2 YFSETQ. V was clipped by 1 base and J by 0 bases, with 10 bases between them. CDR3 size: 16 residues. The CDR3 here is CASSLSARPNTGELFF. CDR3 sequence (DNA): TGCGCCAGCAGCTTGTCGGCCAGGCCGAACACCGGGGAGCTGTTTTTT. The full variable domain, its missing parts supplied by reference TRBV5-1 and TRBJ2-2, is KAGVTQTPRYLIKTRGQQVTLSCSPISGHRSVSWYQQTPGQGLQFLFEYFSETQRNKGNFPGRFSGRQFSNSRSEMNVSTLELGDSALYLCASSLSARPNTGELFFGEGSRLTVL.

The genes are TRBV6-6 and TRBJ1-1; D unresolved. Per the germline V gene, CDR1 is MNHNY and CDR2 is SVGAGI (reference sequence). This CDR3 region has 11 residues. Between the trimmed V and J ends, which lost 8 bases and 1 base, there was a span of 5 bases. The CDR3 coding sequence is TGTGCCAGCGGCGGGAACACTGAAGCTTTCTTT. Translated, it gives CASGGNTEAFF.

This clone was seen a few times. Written as DNA, the CDR3 is TGTGCCAGCAGCTTCTATCCCGGGACTAGCGCCCACGAGCAGTACTTC. Amino acid sequence: CASSFYPGTSAHEQYF. The chain links TRBV11-2 to TRBJ2-7; 10 nucleotides align to TRBD2. This CDR3 is built from 16 residues. Germline CDR1 reads SGHAT; CDR2 reads FQNNGV. The V segment lost 3 bases and the J segment 5 bases; nucleotides outside the gene matches: 10.

The rearrangement joins TRBV27 to TRBJ1-3; tentative D call: TRBD1 (5 bases). The germline V gene has CDR1 MNHEY and CDR2 SMNVEV (reference sequence). CDR3 length: 14 residues. V lost 0 bases and J 7 bases, leaving 10 bases between the germline ends. In DNA, the CDR3 is TGTGCCAGCAGTTTATCGTCCAGGGCGAACACCATATATTTT. Translating it yields CASSLSSRANTIYF.

The chain carries TRBV25-1 and TRBJ1-2; D not resolved. V gave up 2 bases and J gave up 4 bases, with 5 bases separating them. Germline V gene lookup returns CDR1 MGHDK and CDR2 SYGVNS. This CDR3 comprises 12 residues. The CDR3: CASSEHGYGYTF. The CDR3 DNA sequence: TGTGCCAGCAGTGAACACGGCTATGGCTACACCTTC.

This clone appeared a few times. The V call is TRBV21-1, the J call TRBJ2-5; TRBD2, the D gene given by the table, was not confirmed from the DNA. TRBV21-1 constitutes a pseudogene. The CDR3 loop spans 10 amino acids. This CDR3 is CASLDETQYF. DNA of the CDR3: TGTGCCAGTCTAGATGAGACCCAGTACTTC.